This is a list of T cell receptor beta chains from one sample in a study of identical twins' blood T cells. TCRdb called the 5' RACE reads again in MiXCR, with one record for every CDR3 protein. The repertoire has about 370,000 distinct CDR3 sequences, under 30% of them found once; the top ten carry about 6%. Material: PBMCs. The receptors were gathered from a woman between 18 and 50 years old in good health. Both conserved end residues are trimmed from each CDR3. Fields, in order: V gene, J gene, CDR3 protein.

V: TRBV20-1; J: TRBJ2-1; CDR3: SAVKSVSNEQF
V: TRBV5-5; J: TRBJ1-1; CDR3: ASSGQGRRTEAF
V: TRBV20-1; J: TRBJ2-1; CDR3: SASGTSANEQF
V: TRBV15; J: TRBJ2-1; CDR3: ATSRDPSGSYNEQF
V: TRBV5-6; J: TRBJ2-1; CDR3: ASSSGWGNEQF
V: TRBV12-3/TRBV12-4; J: TRBJ1-2; CDR3: ASIGPFGRYT
V: TRBV5-6; J: TRBJ2-1; CDR3: ASGRGSGLNEQF
V: TRBV3-1; J: TRBJ1-1; CDR3: ASTVGTLNTEAF
V: TRBV2; J: TRBJ2-3; CDR3: ASSTGSTSTDTQY
V: TRBV18; J: TRBJ2-7; CDR3: ASTPWDSPYEQY
V: TRBV20-1; J: TRBJ1-2; CDR3: SAPATNNYGYT
V: TRBV20-1; J: TRBJ1-1; CDR3: SALRQGERAEAF
V: TRBV20-1; J: TRBJ2-7; CDR3: SARDPPVEY
V: TRBV6-5; J: TRBJ2-5; CDR3: ASSPMGGETQY
V: TRBV7-8; J: TRBJ1-1; CDR3: ASSEGAPAF
V: TRBV11-2; J: TRBJ2-7; CDR3: ASSSFRYEQY
V: TRBV6-1; J: TRBJ2-7; CDR3: ASSRGSVRSSYEQY
V: TRBV18; J: TRBJ2-1; CDR3: ASSPTSGRINEQF
V: TRBV9; J: TRBJ1-2; CDR3: ASSSTGRDYGYT
V: TRBV19; J: TRBJ2-1; CDR3: ASALTDDNEQF
V: TRBV29-1; J: TRBJ1-2; CDR3: SVDRDYGYT
V: TRBV12-3/TRBV12-4; J: TRBJ2-1; CDR3: ASSLERGGLDEQF
V: TRBV7-9; J: TRBJ1-1; CDR3: ASSLDQGMNTEAF
V: TRBV10-3; J: TRBJ2-7; CDR3: AISEPGLSSYEQY
V: TRBV18; J: TRBJ2-7; CDR3: ASSGAGVAYEQY
V: TRBV5-6; J: TRBJ1-2; CDR3: ASSLISSARSYT
V: TRBV20-1; J: TRBJ2-1; CDR3: SALNRQGAHDEQF
V: TRBV12-3/TRBV12-4; J: TRBJ2-1; CDR3: ASRGTSGGSSYNEQF
V: TRBV6-1; J: TRBJ2-6; CDR3: ASGRHNSGANVLT
V: TRBV7-8; J: TRBJ2-1; CDR3: ASSFKTRLDEQF
V: TRBV29-1; J: TRBJ2-3; CDR3: SVEDSTDTQY
V: TRBV10-2; J: TRBJ2-7; CDR3: ASSSGRSGGVEQY
V: TRBV4-2; J: TRBJ1-6; CDR3: ASSQPGRIDSPLH
V: TRBV6-2/TRBV6-3; J: TRBJ2-1; CDR3: ASRNRDRGNNEQF
V: TRBV29-1; J: TRBJ1-2; CDR3: SADPRGQGYT
V: TRBV6-2/TRBV6-3; J: TRBJ1-2; CDR3: ASTTGAGYT
V: TRBV6-5; J: TRBJ1-1; CDR3: ASSYGGRVAF
V: TRBV20-1; J: TRBJ1-5; CDR3: SSRRRRGSTEPQH
V: TRBV6-1; J: TRBJ2-7; CDR3: ASSETGLLNSYEQY
V: TRBV10-3; J: TRBJ1-2; CDR3: AIRSGVGYGYT
V: TRBV7-8; J: TRBJ2-5; CDR3: ASSSDFQQETQY
V: TRBV20-1; J: TRBJ2-7; CDR3: SARAKGSSVEQY
V: TRBV7-9; J: TRBJ2-7; CDR3: ASSLGTGAYEQC
V: TRBV27; J: TRBJ2-5; CDR3: ASSLTGYGETQY
V: TRBV18; J: TRBJ1-2; CDR3: ASSPMGQGASGYT
V: TRBV11-2; J: TRBJ1-2; CDR3: ASSLDSGGNYGYT
V: TRBV19; J: TRBJ1-5; CDR3: ASSPRTGWDQPQH
V: TRBV3-1; J: TRBJ2-5; CDR3: ASSQEVSLETQY
V: TRBV29-1; J: TRBJ2-3; CDR3: SARTSNADTQY
V: TRBV7-8; J: TRBJ1-5; CDR3: ASSWFGISNQPRH
V: TRBV7-2; J: TRBJ2-7; CDR3: ASSPNREQY
V: TRBV10-3; J: TRBJ1-1; CDR3: AISGTNTEAF
V: TRBV5-5; J: TRBJ1-1; CDR3: ASSFPPMDANTEAF
V: TRBV6-2/TRBV6-3; J: TRBJ1-4; CDR3: ASSYSSRGYEKLF
V: TRBV25-1; J: TRBJ2-3; CDR3: ASSAKGVNTQY
V: TRBV13; J: TRBJ1-4; CDR3: ASAQNRVHLATNEKLF
V: TRBV4-3; J: TRBJ2-2; CDR3: ASSQDRARNTGELF
V: TRBV11-2; J: TRBJ2-7; CDR3: ASSLEGTGRSEQY
V: TRBV29-1; J: TRBJ1-1; CDR3: SVEARQGDTEAF
V: TRBV20-1; J: TRBJ2-6; CDR3: SAKSGSGANVLT